This TCR beta chain was recorded in a study of blood T cell repertoires in COVID-19. The overall study: Samples of COVID-19 (acute and convalescent) were obtained from the United States, Italy and Spain. The cDNA or gDNA used as material had been derived from T cells, B-cell-depleted T cells, or PBMCs.

Original processing methods: Amplification with reference gene primers provided the estimates of nucleated cell counts. Libraries were prepared by immunoSEQ multiplex PCR; TCRdb keeps only in-frame clonotypes and omits some of them. D and trimming come from the DNA, and the V and J calls and clone size come from that table. The sample carries approximately 170,000 clones, 84% recorded once. Sequences were obtained from peripheral blood. The sequence was collected from an elderly woman with acute or convalescent COVID-19.

The CDR3 DNA reads TGTGCCTGGAGTCGGGCAGGGGGTGGCTACACCTTC. This gives the protein CAWSRAGGGYTF. This chain links TRBV30 with TRBJ1-2; TRBD1 agrees at 7 bases. This CDR3 is built from 12 residues. The V gene's germline CDR1 is GTSNPN and CDR2 SVGIG (reference sequence). Trimming at V came to 2 bases and at J to 7 bases, leaving 4 bases not matched to a gene.